A selection of T cell receptor beta chains follows, all from one sample in a study of T cell repertoires in cytomegalovirus infection. TCRdb reprocessed the reads via MiXCR and lists one record per CDR3 protein. Among 300,000 to 400,000 distinct CDR3 sequences, 25% to 35% were seen once, and the ten largest hold roughly 20%. No antigen has been assigned to these receptors. Sequences were derived from cultured PBMCs, sampled from culture after CMV antigen stimulation. All receptors come from a human donor in good health (CMV status not recorded). Some clones in this sample may be carry-over from other donors' samples. Each CDR3 is given with its conserved first and last residue. The D gene is left open where the match is weak. Size values are once, few and many counts, or a class for expanded clones, and some rows have none.

CDR3 protein	CDR3 DNA	clone size	D gene	J gene	V gene
CASEAEGTNTEAFF	TGTGCCAGCGAGGCAGAGGGGACGAACACTGAAGCTTTCTTT	NA	NA	TRBJ1-1	TRBV28
CAWSRGLGYNEQFF	TGTGCCTGGTCCAGGGGGCTGGGATACAATGAGCAGTTCTTC	NA	TRBD1	TRBJ2-1	TRBV30
CASSLSEAPRNYGYTF	TGTGCCAGCAGCTTATCTGAGGCTCCACGGAACTATGGCTACACCTTC	NA	NA	TRBJ1-2	TRBV7-9
CASSYSLAIQYF	TGTGCCAGCAGTTACTCATTGGCTATTCAGTACTTC	NA	NA	TRBJ2-4	TRBV6-6
CASSYPPGRGGEQYF	TGTGCCAGCAGTTACCCGCCGGGCAGGGGAGGCGAGCAGTACTTC	NA	NA	TRBJ2-7	TRBV6-5
CASSQDPEGSSYNEQFF	TGTGCCAGCAGCCAAGACCCAGAGGGGAGCTCCTACAATGAGCAGTTCTTC	many	NA	TRBJ2-1	TRBV4-2
CASSPTGTSGMEFNEQFF	TGTGCCAGCAGTCCTACCGGGACTAGCGGAATGGAGTTCAATGAGCAGTTCTTC	NA	TRBD2	TRBJ2-1	TRBV27
CASSIMGTQTAETQYF	TGTGCCAGTAGTATTATGGGGACCCAGACCGCGGAGACCCAGTACTTC	NA	NA	TRBJ2-5	TRBV19
CALNPTGQGLETQYF	TGTGCCTTAAACCCTACGGGACAGGGGCTCGAGACCCAGTACTTC	NA	TRBD1	TRBJ2-5	TRBV30
CASSGTRRDNEQFF	TGTGCCAGCAGCGGGACTAGAAGGGACAATGAGCAGTTCTTC	NA	TRBD2	TRBJ2-1	TRBV6-6
CASQKEGGLAQYF	TGTGCCAGTCAGAAGGAGGGAGGCCTGGCGCAGTATTTT	NA	NA	TRBJ2-3	TRBV6-5
CASSLGQSKTQYF	TGTGCCAGCAGCTTAGGCCAGTCGAAGACCCAGTACTTC	NA	NA	TRBJ2-5	TRBV11-2
CAISTGTSGGSQETQNF	TGTGCCATCAGCACCGGGACTAGCGGGGGAAGCCAAGAGACCCAGAACTTC	NA	TRBD2	TRBJ2-5	TRBV10-3
CASSPLGGGGNQPQHF	TGTGCCAGCAGCCCCCTGGGGGGGGGGGGCAATCAGCCCCAGCATTTT	NA	NA	TRBJ1-5	TRBV7-3
CASSIWQGADNEQFF	TGTGCCAGTAGTATTTGGCAGGGTGCGGACAATGAGCAGTTCTTC	NA	NA	TRBJ2-1	TRBV19
CASSPGQGEKSFF	TGTGCCAGCAGCCCGGGACAGGGAGAGAAATCCTTCTTC	many	TRBD1	TRBJ2-1	TRBV7-9
CASSLTLAGYNEQFF	TGTGCCAGCAGCCTAACCTTAGCGGGGTACAATGAGCAGTTCTTC	NA	TRBD2	TRBJ2-1	TRBV28
CASRLNRGRGTDTQYF	TGTGCCAGCAGACTGAACAGGGGAAGAGGCACAGATACGCAGTATTTT	NA	TRBD1	TRBJ2-3	TRBV7-9
CASSGGQMNTEAFF	TGTGCCAGCAGTGGAGGGCAGATGAACACTGAAGCTTTCTTT	NA	NA	TRBJ1-1	TRBV2
CASSSHGTGIGNTIYF	TGTGCCAGCAGTAGCCACGGGACAGGCATTGGAAACACCATATATTTT	NA	TRBD1	TRBJ1-3	TRBV12-3/TRBV12-4
CASSLDPRSNTGELFF	TGTGCCAGCAGCTTAGACCCTCGGAGCAACACCGGGGAGCTGTTTTTT	NA	NA	TRBJ2-2	TRBV11-2
CASSQNRDALRQYF	TGTGCCAGCAGTCAAAACCGGGATGCGCTGAGGCAGTACTTC	few	NA	TRBJ2-4	TRBV6-8
CASSKIWTSGRKNEQYF	TGTGCCAGCAGCAAAATATGGACTAGCGGGAGGAAGAACGAGCAGTACTTC	NA	TRBD2	TRBJ2-7	TRBV12-3/TRBV12-4
CASRTGPRGGTNEKLFF	TGTGCCAGCAGAACCGGGCCTCGGGGTGGAACTAATGAAAAACTGTTTTTT	NA	NA	TRBJ1-4	TRBV28